These T cell receptor beta chains were read from a single sample in a study of blood T cell repertoires in COVID-19. The protocol was immunoSEQ multiplex PCR, while the TCRdb copy is restricted to in-frame clones and leaves out a portion. The sample consists of about 190,000 clones, 80% to 85% of them appearing once. Sequencing used peripheral blood. All receptors come from a human donor in a cohort sampled during active COVID-19. CDR3s include the opening cysteine and the closing phenylalanine or tryptophan. The order of the fields is clone size, V gene, D gene, J gene, CDR3 length, CDR3 protein, CDR3 DNA. D genes are given only for firm matches. Only some rows state a clone size, as once, few, many or a class for expanded clones.

>NA|TRBV3-1/TRBV3-2|NA|TRBJ1-3|16
CASSQAPPGTGNTIYF
TGTGCCAGCAGCCAAGCACCCCCAGGGACTGGAAACACCATATATTTT
>NA|TRBV5-5|NA|TRBJ1-4|16
CASSPARLSANEKLFF
TGTGCCAGCAGCCCAGCGCGCCTGTCAGCTAATGAAAAACTGTTTTTT
>NA|TRBV7-9|TRBD1|TRBJ1-2|16
CASSLNDRGRADGYTF
TGTGCCAGCAGCTTAAATGACAGGGGTCGGGCGGATGGCTACACCTTC
>NA|TRBV5-1|NA|TRBJ1-4|15
CASSLALQANEKLFF
TGCGCCAGCAGCTTGGCACTACAGGCTAATGAAAAACTGTTTTTT
>few|TRBV15|NA|TRBJ2-3|15
CATSSQLRGSDTQYF
TGTGCCACCAGCAGCCAGCTCCGGGGGTCCGATACGCAGTATTTT
>NA|TRBV5-1|TRBD1|TRBJ2-5|16
CASSSGRGGGQETQYF
TGCGCCAGCAGCTCAGGACGAGGGGGCGGTCAAGAGACCCAGTACTTC
>once|TRBV11-3|TRBD2|TRBJ2-3|20
CASSLGYRLAGGPDTDTQYF
TGTGCCAGCAGCTTAGGGTACCGGCTAGCGGGGGGCCCGGACACAGATACGCAGTATTTT
>few|TRBV19|NA|TRBJ1-2|14
CASSMGHSLYGYTF
TGTGCCAGTAGTATGGGCCACTCCCTCTATGGCTACACCTTC
>NA|TRBV9|TRBD1|TRBJ2-6|16
CASSADRGPGANVLTF
TGTGCCAGCAGCGCGGATAGGGGGCCTGGGGCCAACGTCCTGACTTTC
>NA|TRBV28|NA|TRBJ1-1|13
CASAGVMNTEAFF
TGTGCCAGCGCAGGGGTCATGAACACTGAAGCTTTCTTT
>NA|TRBV11-2|TRBD1|TRBJ1-4|16
CASSLYEGDRGRTLFF
TGTGCCAGCAGCTTATACGAGGGGGACAGGGGGCGCACACTGTTTTTT
>NA|TRBV7-9|NA|TRBJ1-2|13
CASSLSAGVGYTF
TGTGCCAGCAGCTTAAGTGCAGGGGTAGGCTACACCTTC
>few|TRBV10-3|NA|TRBJ2-1|15
CAISEQGSSYNEQFF
TGTGCCATCAGTGAACAGGGAAGCTCCTACAATGAGCAGTTCTTC
>NA|TRBV4-1|NA|TRBJ1-2|14
CASSPVEGIYGYTF
TGCGCCAGCAGCCCCGTGGAGGGTATCTATGGCTACACCTTC
>once|TRBV15|NA|TRBJ1-3|17
CATSRDPGGSSGNTIYF
TGTGCCACCAGCAGAGATCCCGGGGGATCCTCTGGAAACACCATATATTTT
>NA|TRBV7-2|NA|TRBJ2-1|16
CASSLASSYSYNEQFF
TGTGCCAGCAGCTTAGCATCTAGTTATTCCTACAATGAGCAGTTCTTC
>NA|TRBV28|NA|TRBJ1-5|15
CASSRSGERNQPQHF
TGTGCCAGCAGTCGTTCAGGGGAACGCAATCAGCCCCAGCATTTT
>NA|TRBV5-1|NA|TRBJ2-5|14
CASSLNDQQETQYF
TGCGCCAGCAGCTTGAACGATCAGCAAGAGACCCAGTACTTC
>NA|TRBV7-2|NA|TRBJ1-5|14
CASSLASVNQPQHF
TGTGCCAGCAGCTTAGCCTCGGTTAATCAGCCCCAGCATTTT
>NA|TRBV28|NA|TRBJ2-5|14
CASTEAPVQETQYF
TGTGCCAGCACCGAAGCCCCGGTTCAAGAGACCCAGTACTTC
>NA|TRBV27|NA|TRBJ1-1|14
CASSLDRFSAEAFF
TGTGCCAGCAGTTTAGACAGGTTCTCCGCTGAAGCTTTCTTT
>once|TRBV28|NA|TRBJ1-1|12
CAITPSRTEAFF
TGTGCCATTACCCCTTCGAGGACTGAAGCTTTCTTT
>NA|TRBV24-1|TRBD1|TRBJ2-5|15
CATRESGQGKETQYF
TGTGCCACCAGAGAGTCCGGACAGGGTAAAGAGACCCAGTACTTC
>NA|TRBV7-8|TRBD1|TRBJ1-2|17
CASSRAGTGGGKYGYTF
TGTGCCAGCAGCCGAGCCGGGACAGGGGGTGGGAAATATGGCTACACCTTC
>NA|TRBV19|TRBD1|TRBJ1-2|15
CASTFRQGVFYGYTF
TGTGCCAGTACCTTTCGACAGGGGGTGTTCTATGGCTACACCTTC
>NA|TRBV2|TRBD2|TRBJ2-1|15
CASSEGGGRHSEQFF
TGTGCCAGCAGTGAGGGGGGGGGACGTCACAGTGAGCAGTTCTTC
>NA|TRBV29-1|NA|TRBJ2-3|14
CSFRSEGRTDTQYF
TGCAGCTTCAGATCGGAGGGCCGCACAGATACGCAGTATTTT
>NA|TRBV11-3|NA|TRBJ2-2|13
CASRFQGSGELFF
TGTGCCAGCAGGTTCCAGGGGTCCGGGGAGCTGTTTTTT
>NA|TRBV12-5|TRBD2|TRBJ2-2|21
CASGTGLAGGITLGTAGELFF
TGTGCTAGTGGAACAGGACTAGCGGGGGGGATAACCCTCGGCACAGCCGGGGAGCTGTTTTTT
>once|TRBV28|NA|TRBJ2-2|13
CASRSQITGELFF
TGTGCCAGCAGGTCACAGATCACCGGGGAGCTGTTTTTT
>NA|TRBV24-1|NA|TRBJ2-6|11
CATSDQGPLTF
TGTGCCACCAGTGACCAGGGGCCCCTGACTTTC
>NA|TRBV19|NA|TRBJ1-4|13
CASSIDRNEKLFF
TGTGCCAGTAGTATTGACAGGAATGAAAAACTGTTTTTT
>NA|TRBV5-1|NA|TRBJ1-1|16
CASSDPSGGLNTEAFF
TGCGCCAGCAGCGACCCCTCGGGGGGGCTGAACACTGAAGCTTTCTTT
>NA|TRBV5-1|NA|TRBJ2-2|14
CASSLDTNTGELFF
TGCGCCAGCAGCTTGGACACGAACACCGGGGAGCTGTTTTTT
>NA|TRBV7-9|NA|TRBJ2-7|14
CASSAHRAVGEQYF
TGTGCCAGCAGCGCCCACAGGGCGGTTGGCGAGCAGTACTTC
>NA|TRBV7-9|NA|TRBJ2-2|13
CASSLGDTGELFF
TGTGCCAGCAGCTTAGGCGATACCGGGGAGCTGTTTTTT
>NA|TRBV5-1|NA|TRBJ2-1|14
CASSGGGLNNEQFF
TGCGCCAGCAGTGGTGGAGGTCTAAACAATGAGCAGTTCTTC
>NA|TRBV28|TRBD1|TRBJ1-3|15
CASGVLGGTGNTIYF
TGTGCCAGCGGAGTTTTAGGAGGGACAGGGAACACCATATATTTT
>NA|TRBV2|NA|TRBJ2-5|14
CASSVDGGLETQYF
TGTGCCAGCAGTGTTGATGGGGGGTTGGAGACCCAGTACTTC
>NA|TRBV5-6|NA|TRBJ2-1|13
CASSLFYADEQFF
TGTGCCAGCAGCTTGTTTTATGCGGATGAGCAGTTCTTC
>NA|TRBV7-9|NA|TRBJ1-2|13
CASSFGESSGYTF
TGTGCCAGCAGCTTCGGGGAGTCGAGCGGCTACACCTTC
>NA|TRBV27|TRBD2|TRBJ2-1|16
CASSFSNGTSLREQFF
TGTGCCAGCAGTTTCTCCAATGGGACTAGCCTCCGTGAGCAGTTCTTC
>NA|TRBV27|NA|TRBJ2-1|15
CASSLRGTTSNEQFF
TGTGCCAGCAGCCTTCGCGGGACGACGTCGAATGAGCAGTTCTTC
>NA|TRBV5-5|NA|TRBJ1-5|16
CASSLNRQGGGQPQHF
TGTGCCAGCAGCTTGAATCGGCAGGGAGGTGGACAGCCCCAGCATTTT
>NA|TRBV5-1|NA|TRBJ2-5|14
CASSLVAGAETQYF
TGCGCCAGCAGCCTCGTGGCGGGGGCAGAGACCCAGTACTTC
>NA|TRBV11-2|TRBD2|TRBJ2-1|14
CASSIASGNNEQFF
TGTGCCAGCAGCATCGCTAGCGGGAACAATGAGCAGTTCTTC
>once|TRBV7-7|TRBD2|TRBJ2-5|15
CASSSQAGGIETQYF
TGTGCTAGCAGCTCCCAGGCGGGGGGCATAGAGACCCAGTACTTC
>NA|TRBV28|TRBD1|TRBJ1-2|17
CASSFPRGRGKLGGYTF
TGTGCCAGCAGTTTCCCCAGGGGGCGCGGGAAATTAGGAGGCTACACCTTC
>NA|TRBV5-4|TRBD2|TRBJ2-2|15
CASSLGDYETGELFF
TGTGCCAGCAGCTTGGGGGACTACGAAACCGGGGAGCTGTTTTTT
>NA|TRBV18|NA|TRBJ2-3|16
CASSPSQAPGTDTQYF
TGTGCCAGCTCACCCAGTCAGGCCCCGGGCACAGATACGCAGTATTTT
>NA|TRBV28|TRBD2|TRBJ2-2|14
CASKIAGETGELFF
TGTGCCAGCAAGATAGCGGGGGAGACCGGGGAGCTGTTTTTT
>NA|TRBV9|TRBD2|TRBJ2-7|16
CASSAGLAGGPDEQYF
TGTGCCAGCAGCGCGGGACTAGCGGGAGGGCCGGACGAGCAGTACTTC
>NA|TRBV5-6|TRBD2|TRBJ2-3|15
CASSPLAGGTDTQYF
TGTGCCAGCAGCCCATTAGCGGGGGGCACAGATACGCAGTATTTT
>NA|TRBV9|NA|TRBJ2-1|15
CASSVSGGHFNEQFF
TGTGCCAGCAGCGTATCGGGGGGCCATTTCAATGAGCAGTTCTTC
>NA|TRBV27|NA|TRBJ2-3|16
CASRVGGAGLIDTQYF
TGTGCCAGCAGGGTGGGGGGAGCGGGTCTTATAGATACGCAGTATTTT
>NA|TRBV7-6|NA|TRBJ2-3|15
CASSLANNRGGSQYF
TGTGCCAGCAGCTTAGCAAACAACAGGGGAGGTTCGCAGTATTTT
>NA|TRBV5-6|NA|TRBJ1-6|12
CASSLEGVSLHF
TGTGCCAGCAGCTTGGAGGGGGTCTCCCTCCACTTT
>NA|TRBV23-1|TRBD1|TRBJ2-1|15
CASSPCDRVGNEQFF
TGCGCCAGCAGTCCCTGCGACAGGGTGGGAAATGAGCAGTTCTTC
>NA|TRBV5-1|TRBD1|TRBJ2-2|15
CASSSRDRAIGELFF
TGCGCCAGCAGCTCCCGGGACAGGGCAATCGGGGAGCTGTTTTTT
>NA|TRBV6-1|NA|TRBJ2-2|16
CASSEETPSIGGELFF
TGTGCCAGCAGTGAAGAAACACCTTCAATTGGCGGGGAGCTGTTTTTT